This TCR beta chain was retrieved from a study of T cell responses to AZD1222 COVID-19 vaccine. General observations from the study: The study found Spike-specific TCR breadth and depth rose after two AZD1222 doses. Donors in the cohort were predominantly white British and more often female, and clonal diversity was possibly underestimated.

In regard to this clone: Its antigen is not identified.

Assay: immunoSEQ multiplex PCR; the TCRdb copy retains only in-frame clones and omits some. The sample contains about 120,000 clones, roughly 91% of which appear only once. Germline values: CDR1 LNHNV, CDR2 YYDKDF (reference sequence). V was trimmed by 5 bases and J by 5 bases, leaving 9 bases between them. CDR3 length: 12 amino acids. The sequencing used peripheral blood, collected 28 days after the second AZD1222 dose. J is TRBJ2-5 and V is TRBV15; D gene ambiguous. This receptor was identified in an adult who received the AZD1222 COVID-19 vaccine. This chain's CDR3 is CATSRGGETQYF. The CDR3 region has the DNA TGTGCCACCAGCCGTGGTGGGGAGACCCAGTACTTC.